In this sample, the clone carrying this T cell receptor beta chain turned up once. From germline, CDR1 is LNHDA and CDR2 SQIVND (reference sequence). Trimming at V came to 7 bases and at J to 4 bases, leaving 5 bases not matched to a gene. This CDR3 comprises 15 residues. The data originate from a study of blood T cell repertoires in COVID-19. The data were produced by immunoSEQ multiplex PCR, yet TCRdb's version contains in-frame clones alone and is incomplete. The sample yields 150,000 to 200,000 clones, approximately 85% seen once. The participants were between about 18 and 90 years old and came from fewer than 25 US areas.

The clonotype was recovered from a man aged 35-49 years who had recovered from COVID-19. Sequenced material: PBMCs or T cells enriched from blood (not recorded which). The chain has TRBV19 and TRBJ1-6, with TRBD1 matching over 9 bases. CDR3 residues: CASTEGQGYNSPLHF. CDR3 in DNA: TGTGCCAGTACCGAGGGACAGGGATATAATTCACCCCTCCACTTT.